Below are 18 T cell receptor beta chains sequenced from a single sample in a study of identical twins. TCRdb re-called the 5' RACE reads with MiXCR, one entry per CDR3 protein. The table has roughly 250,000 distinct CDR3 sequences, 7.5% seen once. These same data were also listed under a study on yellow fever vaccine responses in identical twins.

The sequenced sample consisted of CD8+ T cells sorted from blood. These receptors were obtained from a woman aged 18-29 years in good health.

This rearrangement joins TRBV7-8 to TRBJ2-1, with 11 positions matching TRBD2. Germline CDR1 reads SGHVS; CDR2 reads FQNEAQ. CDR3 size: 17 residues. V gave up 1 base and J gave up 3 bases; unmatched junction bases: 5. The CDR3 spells CASSLGLTSGSYNEQFF. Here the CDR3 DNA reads TGTGCCAGCAGCTTAGGACTTACTAGCGGGAGCTACAATGAGCAGTTCTTC.

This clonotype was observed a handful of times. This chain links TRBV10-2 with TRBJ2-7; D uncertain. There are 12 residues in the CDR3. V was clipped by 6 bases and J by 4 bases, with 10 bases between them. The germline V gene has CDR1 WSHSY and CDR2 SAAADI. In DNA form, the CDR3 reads TGCGCCAGCAGCGAGGCCTTATACGAGCAGTACTTC. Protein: CASSEALYEQYF.

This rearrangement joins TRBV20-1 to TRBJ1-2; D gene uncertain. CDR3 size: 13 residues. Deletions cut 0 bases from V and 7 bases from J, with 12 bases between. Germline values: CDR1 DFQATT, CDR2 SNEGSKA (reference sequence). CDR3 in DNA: TGCAGTGCTAGAGATCTTCCCATCCTTGGCTACACCTTC. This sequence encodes CSARDLPILGYTF.

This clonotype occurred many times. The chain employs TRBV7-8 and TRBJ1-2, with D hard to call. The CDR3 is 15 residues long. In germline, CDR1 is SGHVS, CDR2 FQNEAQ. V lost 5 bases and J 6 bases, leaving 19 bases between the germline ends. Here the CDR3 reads CASSPRAVPVNGYTF. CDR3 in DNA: TGTGCCAGCAGCCCACGGGCCGTTCCTGTAAATGGCTACACCTTC.

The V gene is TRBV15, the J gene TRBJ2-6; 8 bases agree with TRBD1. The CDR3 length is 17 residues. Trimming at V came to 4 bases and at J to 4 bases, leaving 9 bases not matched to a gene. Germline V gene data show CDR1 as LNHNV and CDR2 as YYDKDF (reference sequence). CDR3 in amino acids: CATSKGQGAEGANVLTF. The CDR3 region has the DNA TGTGCCACCAGCAAGGGTCAGGGGGCGGAGGGGGCCAACGTCCTGACTTTC.

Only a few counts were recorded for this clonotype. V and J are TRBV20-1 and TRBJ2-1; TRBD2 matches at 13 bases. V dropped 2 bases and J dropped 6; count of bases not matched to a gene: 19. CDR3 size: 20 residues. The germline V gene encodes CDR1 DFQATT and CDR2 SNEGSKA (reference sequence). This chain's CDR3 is CSARLFRLAGGSETGNEQFF. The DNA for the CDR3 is TGCAGTGCTAGACTATTCCGACTAGCGGGAGGTTCCGAAACGGGCAATGAGCAGTTCTTC.

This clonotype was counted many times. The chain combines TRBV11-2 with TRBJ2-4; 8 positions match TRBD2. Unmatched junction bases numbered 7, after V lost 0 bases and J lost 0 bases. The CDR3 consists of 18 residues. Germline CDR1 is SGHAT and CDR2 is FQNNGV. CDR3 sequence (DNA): TGTGCCAGCAGCTTAGATATAGCGGGGACCCTAGCCAAAAACATTCAGTACTTC. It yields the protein CASSLDIAGTLAKNIQYF. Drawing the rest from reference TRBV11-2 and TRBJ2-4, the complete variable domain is EAGVAQSPRYKIIEKRQSVAFWCNPISGHATLYWYQQILGQGPKLLIQFQNNGVVDDSQLPKDRFSAERLKGVDSTLKIQPAKLEDSAVYLCASSLDIAGTLAKNIQYFGAGTRLSVL.

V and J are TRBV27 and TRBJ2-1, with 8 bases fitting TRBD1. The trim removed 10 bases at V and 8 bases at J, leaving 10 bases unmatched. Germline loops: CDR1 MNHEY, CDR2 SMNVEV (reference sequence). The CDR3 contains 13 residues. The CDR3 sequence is CATNDRGGDEQFF. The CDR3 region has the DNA TGTGCCACCAACGACAGGGGTGGTGATGAGCAGTTCTTC.

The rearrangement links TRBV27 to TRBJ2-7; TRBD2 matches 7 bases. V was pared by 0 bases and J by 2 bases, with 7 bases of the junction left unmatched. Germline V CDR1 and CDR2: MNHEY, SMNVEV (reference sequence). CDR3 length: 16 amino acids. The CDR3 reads CASSLSGGLVTYEQYF. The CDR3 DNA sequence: TGTGCCAGCAGTTTATCTGGAGGACTAGTTACCTACGAGCAGTACTTC.

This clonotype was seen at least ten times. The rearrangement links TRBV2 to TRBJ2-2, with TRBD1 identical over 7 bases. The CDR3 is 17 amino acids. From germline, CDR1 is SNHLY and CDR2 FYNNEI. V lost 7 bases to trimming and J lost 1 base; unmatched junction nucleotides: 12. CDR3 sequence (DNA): TGTGCCAGCACTGCGAGGTGGGACAGCCTGAACACCGGGGAGCTGTTTTTT. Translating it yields CASTARWDSLNTGELFF.

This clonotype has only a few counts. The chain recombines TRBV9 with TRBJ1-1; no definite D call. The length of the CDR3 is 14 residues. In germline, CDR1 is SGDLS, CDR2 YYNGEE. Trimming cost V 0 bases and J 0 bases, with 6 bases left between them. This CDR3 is CASSVALMNTEAFF. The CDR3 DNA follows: TGTGCCAGCAGCGTAGCACTCATGAACACTGAAGCTTTCTTT.

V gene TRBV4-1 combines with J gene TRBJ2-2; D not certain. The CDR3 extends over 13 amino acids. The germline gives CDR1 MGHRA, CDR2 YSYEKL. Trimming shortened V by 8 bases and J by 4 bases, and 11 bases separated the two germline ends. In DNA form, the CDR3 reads TGCGCCAGCGGCCTCTTCGGCACCGGGGAGCTGTTTTTT. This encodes CASGLFGTGELFF.

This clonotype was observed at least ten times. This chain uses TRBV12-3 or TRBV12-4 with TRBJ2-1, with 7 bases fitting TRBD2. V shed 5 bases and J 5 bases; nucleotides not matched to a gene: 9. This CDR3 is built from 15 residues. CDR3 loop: CASSPAGLVDNEQFF. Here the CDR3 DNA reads TGTGCCAGCAGTCCCGCCGGACTAGTCGACAATGAGCAGTTCTTC.

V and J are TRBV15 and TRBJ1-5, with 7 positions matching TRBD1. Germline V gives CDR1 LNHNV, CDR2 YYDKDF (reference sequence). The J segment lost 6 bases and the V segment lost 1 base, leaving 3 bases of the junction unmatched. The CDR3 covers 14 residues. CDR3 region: CATSRAAGGQPQHF. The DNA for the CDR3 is TGTGCCACCAGCAGAGCGGCAGGGGGTCAGCCCCAGCATTTT. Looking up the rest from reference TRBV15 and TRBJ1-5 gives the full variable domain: DAMVIQNPRYQVTQFGKPVTLSCSQTLNHNVMYWYQQKSSQAPKLLFHYYDKDFNNEADTPDNFQSRRPNTSFCFLDIRSPGLGDTAMYLCATSRAAGGQPQHFGDGTRLSIL.

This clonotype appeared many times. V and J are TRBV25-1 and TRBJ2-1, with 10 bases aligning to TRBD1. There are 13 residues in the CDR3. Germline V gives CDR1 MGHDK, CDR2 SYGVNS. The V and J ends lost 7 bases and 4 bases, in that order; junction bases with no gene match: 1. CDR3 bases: TGTGCCAGCATGGGACAGGGGTACAATGAGCAGTTCTTC. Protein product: CASMGQGYNEQFF.

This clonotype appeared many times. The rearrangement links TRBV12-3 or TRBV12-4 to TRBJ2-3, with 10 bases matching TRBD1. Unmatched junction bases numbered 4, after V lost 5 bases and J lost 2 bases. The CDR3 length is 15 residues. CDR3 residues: CASSPGTGDTDTQYF. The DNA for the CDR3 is TGTGCCAGCAGTCCCGGGACAGGGGACACAGATACGCAGTATTTT.

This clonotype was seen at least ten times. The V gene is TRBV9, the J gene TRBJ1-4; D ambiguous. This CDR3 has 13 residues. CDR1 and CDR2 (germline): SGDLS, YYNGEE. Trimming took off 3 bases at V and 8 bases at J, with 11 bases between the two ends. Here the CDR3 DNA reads TGTGCCAGCAGCGCCAATAGGGAGGAAAAACTGTTTTTT. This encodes CASSANREEKLFF.

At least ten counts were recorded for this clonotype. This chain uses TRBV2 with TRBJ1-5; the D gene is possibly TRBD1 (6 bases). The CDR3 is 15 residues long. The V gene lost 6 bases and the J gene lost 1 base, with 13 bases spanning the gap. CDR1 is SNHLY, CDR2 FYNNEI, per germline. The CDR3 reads CASSRRGQSNQPQHF. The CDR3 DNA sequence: TGTGCCAGCAGCCGAAGGGGACAAAGCAATCAGCCCCAGCATTTT.